The 5 T cell receptor beta chains given below trace back to one sample, sequenced in a study of cytomegalovirus exposure and HLA in healthy donors. The PCR had 60 Vbeta and 13 Jbeta primers. Sequencing was performed with immunoSEQ multiplex PCR; in TCRdb, only in-frame clones are kept and a portion is missing. The sample includes hundreds of thousands of clones, under 80% of them seen just once. The sequenced sample consisted of PBMCs. The source of these receptors is a woman aged 25 to 45 in good health and CMV-seronegative.

The genes are TRBV7-3 and TRBJ2-5; 8 positions agree with TRBD2. The CDR3 contains 16 residues. Trimming cost V 2 bases and J 1 base; bases outside gene matches: 6. CDR1 is SGHTA and CDR2 is FQGTGA in the germline V gene. CDR3 bases: TGTGCCAGCAGCTTATACCCGGGGGGGCCCCAAGAGACCCAGTACTTC. Protein product: CASSLYPGGPQETQYF. Full variable domain (rest looked up from reference TRBV7-3 and TRBJ2-5): GAGVSQTPSNKVTEKGKYVELRCDPISGHTALYWYRQSLGQGPEFLIYFQGTGAADDSGLPNDRFFAVRPEGSVSTLKIQRTERGDSAVYLCASSLYPGGPQETQYFGPGTRLLVL.

CDR3 sequence: CASRAGETEAFF. The CDR3 region has the DNA TGTGCCAGCAGGGCCGGGGAAACTGAAGCTTTCTTT. The chain employs TRBV5-4 and TRBJ1-1; no definite D call. This CDR3 contains 12 residues. V was shortened by 5 bases and J by 5 bases, with 10 bases between the two germline ends. Germline CDR1 SGHNT, CDR2 YYREEE (reference sequence).

The rearrangement joins TRBV27 to TRBJ1-1, with D tentatively TRBD1 (5 bases). With 6 bases removed from V and 3 bases from J, the gap between germline ends came to 11 bases. The CDR3 runs to 13 residues. The V gene's germline CDR1 is MNHEY and CDR2 SMNVEV (reference sequence). The CDR3 loop reads CASRWGGDTEAFF. CDR3 nucleotide sequence: TGTGCCAGCAGATGGGGCGGGGACACTGAAGCTTTCTTT.

The rearrangement joins TRBV6-1 to TRBJ1-5, with D perhaps TRBD1 (6 bases). This CDR3 is 13 amino acids long. Germline lookup yields CDR1 MNHNS and CDR2 SASEGT. Trimming took 6 bases from V and 5 from J, leaving 11 bases between them. The CDR3 reads CASRPAGDQPQHF. For the CDR3, the DNA is TGTGCCAGCAGACCAGCAGGGGATCAGCCCCAGCATTTT.

V and J are TRBV7-3 and TRBJ1-1, with 7 bases lining up with TRBD1. The CDR3 is 14 amino acids. Unmatched junction bases numbered 5, after V lost 4 bases and J lost 3 bases. Germline CDR1 and CDR2: SGHTA and FQGTGA. The CDR3 is CASSYTGDDTEAFF. The DNA for the CDR3 is TGTGCCAGCAGCTACACAGGGGATGACACTGAAGCTTTCTTT.